This TCR beta chain was captured in a study of T cell responses to AZD1222 COVID-19 vaccine. Study outcomes and limitations: Donors skewed white British and female; clonal diversity was possibly underestimated. Compared with day 0, the breadth and depth of the Spike-specific TCR repertoire rose significantly after two doses of AZD1222. Baseline seropositivity occurred in only 5 to 7 AZD1222 recipients.

Concerning this clone itself: Its specificity is unknown.

Generated by immunoSEQ multiplex PCR, the TCRdb table keeps only in-frame clones and is missing some. Among 250,000 to 300,000 clones, about 94% were seen once, and the ten largest hold about 0.5%. There are 11 residues in the CDR3. Trimming stripped 6 bases from V and 5 bases from J, with 4 bases between. The germline gives CDR1 ENHRY, CDR2 SYGVKD. This material consisted of peripheral blood, taken 28 days after the second AZD1222 dose. This receptor was obtained from an adult who received the AZD1222 COVID-19 vaccine. The chain couples TRBV10-3 to TRBJ2-2; D unresolved. CDR3 sequence (DNA): TGTGCCATCAGCCAAACCGGGGAGCTGTTTTTT. Amino acid sequence: CAISQTGELFF.